This record concerns one T cell receptor (beta chain) sequence. This CDR3 has 15 amino acids. Trimming removed 1 base at V and 1 base at J, with 10 bases between. From germline, CDR1 is SEHNR and CDR2 FQNEAQ (reference sequence). The entry originates in a study of cytotoxic CD8 clonotypes in ibrutinib-treated CLL. About the study: Investigators collected response samples after a median 12 months of treatment, range 6 to 36. Samples showed on average about 260,000 productive templates and about 100,000 productive rearrangements.

Deep sequencing aimed at 1 in 200,000 to 1 in 1 million T cells' resolution. Clones were sequenced by immunoSEQ multiplex PCR, and TCRdb holds only the in-frame ones, with some missing. The sample contains 270,000 or so clones, around 77% of which appear only once. V and J are TRBV7-9 and TRBJ1-1; weak D call: TRBD1 (5 bases). The sequence derives from a human donor with chronic lymphocytic leukemia. Sequences were derived from PBMCs, sampled at disease progression, from a patient treated with ibrutinib. The DNA for the CDR3 is TGTGCCAGCAGCTTAGGGGCAGGGCGGAACACTGAAGCTTTCTTT. The encoded protein is CASSLGAGRNTEAFF.